The 22 T cell receptor beta chains reported below all come from one sample, sequenced in a study of vaccination effects on CD4 cells after COVID-19. On roughly day 10 of culture, CD4+ T cells were separated out. Data came from immunoSEQ multiplex PCR; TCRdb stores just in-frame clones and leaves some out. The top ten hold around 25% of the sample, which has roughly 68,000 clones, 65% to 75% seen once. Their antigens remain unidentified. The source was CD4+ T cells from PBMCs cultured without peptide, collected before COVID-19 vaccination. These receptors were collected from a human donor who had a prior SARS-CoV-2 infection.

Comments on this clone: Other DNA sequences from this sample encode an identical CDR3 as well. The V call is TRBV9, the J call TRBJ2-7; the D is unclear. CDR1 is SGDLS and CDR2 is YYNGEE in the germline V gene. This CDR3 has 14 residues. The V end was cut by 0 bases, the J end by 0 bases, with 7 bases between. The CDR3 protein is CASSVGPNSYEQYF. As DNA, the CDR3 is TGTGCCAGCAGCGTAGGACCTAACTCCTACGAGCAGTACTTC.

This chain joins TRBV5-1 and TRBJ2-7; 10 bases match TRBD2. The CDR3 extends over 14 amino acids. CDR1 SGHRS and CDR2 YFSETQ come from the germline V gene. J gave up 3 bases and V 2 bases, and 2 bases lay outside the gene matches. This CDR3 reads CASSFGTSVYEQYF. DNA for the CDR3: TGCGCCAGCAGCTTTGGGACTAGCGTCTACGAGCAGTACTTC. The variable domain in full, completed from reference TRBV5-1 and TRBJ2-7, reads KAGVTQTPRYLIKTRGQQVTLSCSPISGHRSVSWYQQTPGQGLQFLFEYFSETQRNKGNFPGRFSGRQFSNSRSEMNVSTLELGDSALYLCASSFGTSVYEQYFGPGTRLTVT.

The rearrangement uses TRBV14 and TRBJ2-5, with 9 bases fitting TRBD1. The V gene end was trimmed by 1 base and the J gene end by 0 bases; junction bases not matched to a gene: 6. Germline V gene sequence: CDR1 SGHDN, CDR2 FVKESK. The CDR3 covers 17 residues. The CDR3: CASSQGSGTGYQETQYF. The CDR3 region has the DNA TGTGCCAGCAGCCAAGGGTCTGGGACAGGGTACCAAGAGACCCAGTACTTC. The full variable domain, completed using reference TRBV14 and TRBJ2-5, is EAGVTQFPSHSVIEKGQTVTLRCDPISGHDNLYWYRRVMGKEIKFLLHFVKESKQDESGMPNNRFLAERTGGTYSTLKVQPAELEDSGVYFCASSQGSGTGYQETQYFGPGTRLLVL.

This clone was observed a few times. The chain has TRBV19 and TRBJ1-1; D is ambiguous. The CDR3 consists of 13 residues. In germline, CDR1 is LNHDA, CDR2 SQIVND (reference sequence). The V end was cut by 3 bases, the J end by 6 bases, with 11 bases between. In DNA, the CDR3 is TGTGCCAGTAGTATTACCAGGATGGCTGAAGCTTTCTTT. Encoded protein: CASSITRMAEAFF.

V usage is TRBV7-9 and J usage is TRBJ1-2, with a tentative D call TRBD1 (5 bases). Germline V lookup: CDR1 SEHNR, CDR2 FQNEAQ (reference sequence). V was pared by 2 bases and J by 0 bases, with 10 bases between. The CDR3 is 15 residues long. Here the CDR3 DNA reads TGTGCCAGCAGCTTAATGAGGGGCACTAACTATGGCTACACCTTC. Translating it yields CASSLMRGTNYGYTF. Based on the CDR3 plus reference TRBV7-9 and TRBJ1-2, the full variable domain is DTGVSQNPRHKITKRGQNVTFRCDPISEHNRLYWYRQTLGQGPEFLTYFQNEAQLEKSRLLSDRFSAERPKGSFSTLEIQRTEQGDSAMYLCASSLMRGTNYGYTFGSGTRLTVV.

This chain uses TRBV2 with TRBJ2-1; 11 positions agree with TRBD1. CDR1 is SNHLY, CDR2 FYNNEI, per germline. V dropped 6 bases and J dropped 12; count of bases not matched to a gene: 10. CDR3 length: 14 residues. CDR3 sequence: CASRTGTGGSPQFF. The CDR3 DNA reads TGTGCCAGCAGAACCGGGACAGGGGGTTCCCCGCAGTTCTTC.

The V call is TRBV2, the J call TRBJ2-5; TRBD2 matches at 10 bases. With V trimmed by 8 bases and J by 5 bases, 11 bases remained unmatched. CDR1 is SNHLY, CDR2 FYNNEI, per germline. This CDR3 is 15 amino acids long. CDR3 residues: CASLPERGGEETQYF. The CDR3 DNA is TGTGCCAGCCTACCGGAGCGGGGGGGCGAGGAGACCCAGTACTTC.

This clone was observed a single time. The genes are TRBV5-5 and TRBJ1-5; D is unresolved. Germline CDR1 and CDR2: SGHKS and YYEKEE (reference sequence). The CDR3 loop spans 14 amino acids. The germline V and J ends were trimmed by 0 bases and 6 bases, with 10 bases remaining between them. The CDR3 spells CASSLGRASQPQHF. The CDR3 DNA is TGTGCCAGCAGCTTGGGTCGGGCGAGTCAGCCCCAGCATTTT. The whole variable domain, filled in from reference TRBV5-5 and TRBJ1-5, reads DAGVTQSPTHLIKTRGQQVTLRCSPISGHKSVSWYQQVLGQGPQFIFQYYEKEERGRGNFPDRFSARQFPNYSSELNVNALLLGDSALYLCASSLGRASQPQHFGDGTRLSIL.

This chain joins TRBV6-2 or TRBV6-3 and TRBJ1-2; D not resolved. There are 14 residues in the CDR3. CDR1 and CDR2 (germline): MNHEY, SVGEGT. The V and J ends lost 2 bases and 8 bases respectively, with 15 bases between them. The CDR3 sequence: CASSYVNLAGGYTF. Written as DNA, the CDR3 is TGTGCCAGCAGTTACGTTAATTTGGCGGGCGGCTACACCTTC.

The chain links TRBV5-1 to TRBJ2-3; 9 nucleotides line up with TRBD1. The J segment lost 2 bases and the V segment lost 1 base, leaving 2 bases of the junction unmatched. The CDR3 covers 15 residues. The germline gives CDR1 SGHRS, CDR2 YFSETQ. Here the CDR3 reads CASSLWTGATDTQYF. The CDR3 bases are TGCGCCAGCAGCTTGTGGACAGGGGCCACAGATACGCAGTATTTT.

About this clone itself: Other DNA sequences in this specimen translate into the identical CDR3. The chain joins TRBV5-1 to TRBJ2-1; D is unresolved. The CDR3 is 15 residues long. Germline V gives CDR1 SGHRS, CDR2 YFSETQ. Trimming pared 3 bases from V and 0 bases from J, leaving 10 bases between. CDR3 amino acids: CASSWTESSYNEQFF. Here the CDR3 DNA reads TGCGCCAGCAGCTGGACGGAGAGCTCCTACAATGAGCAGTTCTTC.

The rearrangement links TRBV2 to TRBJ2-7; no clear D. Germline CDR1 SNHLY, CDR2 FYNNEI. This CDR3 is 13 amino acids long. V was clipped by 3 bases and J by 3 bases, with 9 bases between them. CDR3 loop: CASSDQDGYEQYF. CDR3 coding DNA: TGTGCCAGCAGTGATCAGGACGGCTACGAGCAGTACTTC.

The V call is TRBV24-1, the J call TRBJ2-1; D gene ambiguous. The CDR3 is made up of 14 amino acids. V was cut by 0 bases and J by 5 bases, with 7 bases left in between. The germline CDR1 and CDR2 sequences are KGHDR and SFDVKD. The CDR3 region is CATSDLEKDNEQFF. For the CDR3, the DNA is TGTGCCACCAGTGATTTGGAAAAGGACAATGAGCAGTTCTTC.

The gene calls are TRBV7-2 and TRBJ2-1; D may be TRBD1 (6 bases). The CDR3 spans 14 residues. Germline CDR1 and CDR2: SGHTA and FQGNSA. V gave up 2 bases and J gave up 7 bases, with 12 bases separating them. The DNA of the CDR3 is TGTGCCAGCAGCTTACGCAGGGGCTCAAATGAGCAGTTCTTC. This encodes CASSLRRGSNEQFF.

The chain couples TRBV4-1 to TRBJ2-3, with D perhaps matching TRBD1 or TRBD2 (5 bases each). The germline V and J ends were trimmed by 3 bases and 3 bases, with 16 bases remaining between them. The CDR3 covers 16 residues. The germline CDR1 and CDR2 sequences are MGHRA and YSYEKL. The CDR3 DNA is TGCGCCAGCAGCCAGCCGAACCGGGGCCATACAGATACGCAGTATTTT. Its protein is CASSQPNRGHTDTQYF.

This chain links TRBV14 with TRBJ1-1; weak D call: TRBD1 (6 bases). CDR3 length: 16 residues. CDR1 SGHDN and CDR2 FVKESK come from the germline V gene. Trimming removed 0 bases at V and 4 bases at J, with 15 bases between. CDR3 bases: TGTGCCAGCAGCCAAGATCAGGGGCAGAGGAGCACTGAAGCTTTCTTT. Its translation is CASSQDQGQRSTEAFF. Full variable domain (outside the CDR3, taken from reference TRBV14 and TRBJ1-1): EAGVTQFPSHSVIEKGQTVTLRCDPISGHDNLYWYRRVMGKEIKFLLHFVKESKQDESGMPNNRFLAERTGGTYSTLKVQPAELEDSGVYFCASSQDQGQRSTEAFFGQGTRLTVV.

The chain links TRBV6-5 to TRBJ2-7, with no clear D. V dropped 1 base and J dropped 2 bases, with 15 bases sitting between them. Germline V gene sequence: CDR1 MNHEY, CDR2 SVGAGI. The CDR3 runs to 16 residues. Here the CDR3 reads CASSYFSQPAPYEQYF. In DNA form, the CDR3 reads TGTGCCAGCAGTTACTTTAGCCAACCGGCCCCCTACGAGCAGTACTTC.

This chain uses TRBV18 with TRBJ2-7, with TRBD1 matching over 11 bases. The germline CDR1 and CDR2 sequences are KGHSH and LQKENI. V lost 2 bases, J lost 2 bases, and 2 bases stayed unmatched. The CDR3 is 15 amino acids. The CDR3 DNA reads as TGTGCCAGCTCACCAGGGGGACAGGGGGCCTACGAGCAGTACTTC. Encoded protein: CASSPGGQGAYEQYF. Looking up the rest from reference TRBV18 and TRBJ2-7 gives the full variable domain: NAGVMQNPRHLVRRRGQEARLRCSPMKGHSHVYWYRQLPEEGLKFMVYLQKENIIDESGMPKERFSAEFPKEGPSILRIQQVVRGDSAAYFCASSPGGQGAYEQYFGPGTRLTVT.

The chain is built from TRBV19 and TRBJ2-1; unclear D gene. Germline CDR1 reads LNHDA; CDR2 reads SQIVND (reference sequence). CDR3 length equals 17 residues. The V end lost 5 bases, the J end lost 0 bases, and 17 bases lay between the germline ends. The DNA for the CDR3 is TGTGCCAGTAGTCTTGGCGGTTTCTTAAGCTCCTACAATGAGCAGTTCTTC. It codes for CASSLGGFLSSYNEQFF. Drawing the rest from reference TRBV19 and TRBJ2-1, the complete variable domain is DGGITQSPKYLFRKEGQNVTLSCEQNLNHDAMYWYRQDPGQGLRLIYYSQIVNDFQKGDIAEGYSVSREKKESFPLTVTSAQKNPTAFYLCASSLGGFLSSYNEQFFGPGTRLTVL.

The chain links TRBV6-5 to TRBJ2-5; no reliable D call. There are 15 residues in the CDR3. Germline CDR1 and CDR2: MNHEY and SVGAGI. Trimming removed 7 bases from V and 2 bases from J, with 17 bases in between. CDR3 DNA: TGTGCCAGCACTAATATGATGGGGTCGCAAGAGACCCAGTACTTC. Amino acids: CASTNMMGSQETQYF.

This sequence joins TRBV15 and TRBJ1-5, with D uncertain. This CDR3 contains 15 residues. Trimming stripped 3 bases from V and 0 bases from J, with 9 bases between. Germline V lookup: CDR1 LNHNV, CDR2 YYDKDF (reference sequence). The CDR3 sequence: CATSRGWASNQPQHF. Written as DNA, the CDR3 is TGTGCCACCAGCAGGGGGTGGGCTAGCAATCAGCCCCAGCATTTT. The whole variable domain, filled in from reference TRBV15 and TRBJ1-5, reads DAMVIQNPRYQVTQFGKPVTLSCSQTLNHNVMYWYQQKSSQAPKLLFHYYDKDFNNEADTPDNFQSRRPNTSFCFLDIRSPGLGDTAMYLCATSRGWASNQPQHFGDGTRLSIL.

This chain links TRBV6-5 with TRBJ2-7, with D hard to call. CDR1 is MNHEY, CDR2 SVGAGI, per germline. This CDR3 is built from 16 residues. V shed 0 bases and J shed 3 bases, with 15 bases lying between them. The CDR3 loop reads CASSYSSGESFYEQYF. The DNA for the CDR3 is TGTGCCAGCAGTTACTCGAGTGGCGAAAGTTTCTACGAGCAGTACTTC.